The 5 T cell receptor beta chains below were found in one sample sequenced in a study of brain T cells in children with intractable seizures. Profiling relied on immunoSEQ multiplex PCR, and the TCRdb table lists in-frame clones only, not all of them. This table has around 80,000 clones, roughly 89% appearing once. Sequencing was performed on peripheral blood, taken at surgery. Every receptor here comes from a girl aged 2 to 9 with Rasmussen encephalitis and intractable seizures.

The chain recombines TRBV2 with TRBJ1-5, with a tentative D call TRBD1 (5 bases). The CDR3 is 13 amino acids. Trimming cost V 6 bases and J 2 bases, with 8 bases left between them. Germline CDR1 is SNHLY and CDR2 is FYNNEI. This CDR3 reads CASRRGGNQPQHF. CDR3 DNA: TGTGCCAGCAGAAGGGGTGGCAATCAGCCCCAGCATTTT.

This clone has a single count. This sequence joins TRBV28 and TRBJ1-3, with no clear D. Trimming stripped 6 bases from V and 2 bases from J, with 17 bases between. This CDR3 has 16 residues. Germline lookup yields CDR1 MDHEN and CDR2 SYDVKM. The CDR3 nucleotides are TGTGCCAGCAGGAGGCGGGGAATCGTCCCTGGAAACACCATATATTTT. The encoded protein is CASRRRGIVPGNTIYF.

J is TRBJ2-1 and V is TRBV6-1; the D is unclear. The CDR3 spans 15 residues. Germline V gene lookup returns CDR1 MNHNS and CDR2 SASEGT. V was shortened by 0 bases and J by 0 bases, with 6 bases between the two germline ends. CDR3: CASSEAPASYNEQFF. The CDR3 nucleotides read TGTGCCAGCAGTGAAGCGCCTGCCTCCTACAATGAGCAGTTCTTC.

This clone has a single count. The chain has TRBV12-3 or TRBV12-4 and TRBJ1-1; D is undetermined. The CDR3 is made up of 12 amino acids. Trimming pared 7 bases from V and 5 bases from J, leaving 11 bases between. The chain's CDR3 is CASTGDGTEAFF. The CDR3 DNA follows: TGTGCCAGCACCGGGGATGGGACTGAAGCTTTCTTT.

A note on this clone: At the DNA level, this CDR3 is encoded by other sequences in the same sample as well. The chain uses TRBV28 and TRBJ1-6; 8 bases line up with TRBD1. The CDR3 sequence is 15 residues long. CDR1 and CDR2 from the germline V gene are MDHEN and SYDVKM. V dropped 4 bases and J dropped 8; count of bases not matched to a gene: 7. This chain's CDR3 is CASSSPGTGDSPLHF. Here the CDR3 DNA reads TGTGCCAGCAGTTCCCCCGGGACAGGAGATTCACCCCTCCACTTT.